Below, one T cell receptor (beta chain) is given with its context. What it recognizes is unknown. Assay used: immunoSEQ multiplex PCR; TCRdb lists only in-frame clones, some missing. Of 20,000 to 25,000 clones in the sample, more than 85% were seen once. From germline, CDR1 is MGHDK and CDR2 SYGVNS. The CDR3 has 12 amino acids. The germline V and J ends were trimmed by 3 bases and 14 bases, with 13 bases remaining between them. The sample originates from a study of T cells in localized non-small cell lung cancer. Study observations and caveats: Longer overall survival accompanied higher blood T cell density. When the top 100 tumor clones were examined, a median approximately 62 of them also appeared in the adjacent lung, which was paired and uninvolved. Clonality of T cells reached its maximum in uninvolved adjacent lung, surpassing tumor. Analysis by sequencing included only one tumor region, so heterogeneity remains possible.

The V gene is TRBV25-1, the J gene TRBJ1-4, with D possibly being TRBD1 (6 bases). This clonotype was obtained from a male donor at least 60 years old with stage I squamous cell lung carcinoma. The sequencing used peripheral blood, collected before any cancer treatment. For the CDR3, the DNA is TGTGCCAGCAGTGATTCTACAGGGATTCTGTTTTTT. As protein: CASSDSTGILFF.